The present TCR beta chain was sequenced within a study of shared clonotypes between healthy human individuals. The CDR3 covers 15 residues. From germline, CDR1 is SGDLS and CDR2 YYNGEE. V lost 0 bases to trimming and J lost 4 bases, with 12 bases between them. Findings and caveats of the study: Clonotype sharing among donors was expected to depend on sequencing depth. Clonotypes shared by all four sorted-subset donors had higher generation probabilities than non-shared clonotypes. It was observed that 5% to 6.5% of naive CD4 clonotypes were shared across several donors.

Libraries were prepared by immunoSEQ multiplex PCR; TCRdb keeps only in-frame clonotypes and omits some of them. The data show hundreds of thousands of clones, with just over 95% seen just once and around 0.3% held by the top ten. A note on this clone: Its matching antigen is unknown.

The TCR was taken from a man aged 25 to 40 in good health. The rearrangement uses TRBV9 and TRBJ2-3, with D possibly being TRBD1 or TRBD2 (5 bases each). Specimen: memory CD8+ T cells sorted from blood. Sample subset: CD45RO+ cells pooled with CCR7-negative TemRA cells. CDR3 sequence (DNA): TGTGCCAGCAGCGTAGGGTTTTCGGGGCCAGATACGCAGTATTTT. Translation: CASSVGFSGPDTQYF.